This T cell receptor (beta chain) emerged from a study of response to subunit inactivated influenza vaccine listed by TCRdb under 2018. Study-level background: Deep quantitative profiling of the T cell receptor repertoire was used in the study to follow responses to a trivalent subunit inactivated influenza vaccine.

The full study reports these points: The authors suggested that each seasonal influenza vaccination may recruit only a limited number of new T cells.

Library method: RT-PCR. The sample was run on an Illumina HiSeq 2500. TCRdb took the public reads, trimmed them with fastp at Q25, ran MiXCR for clone calling and kept in-frame beta chains. Each CDR3 protein appears once, grouped with its most common genes and DNA. Present in this sample are under 200,000 distinct CDR3 sequences, less than 15% of which were seen just once. The ten biggest clones cover 25% to 30% of the sample. This clonotype was seen a handful of times. What this receptor recognizes is not known. Qualities for individual bases were not recorded, and no much larger clone is one base off. Cut back by 6 bases and 1 base, the V and J ends lie 15 bases apart. The germline V gene gives CDR1 as MDHEN and CDR2 as SYDVKM. Its CDR3 holds 15 amino acids, cysteine through phenylalanine. CDR3 DNA only is kept here, 45 bases in frame from base 1. The data were also submitted as part of a second study, on T cells expressing NK-cell markers. The second paper states: 5'RACE template switching, by which a universal primer site and unique molecular identifiers were added, was used to make TCR beta cDNA libraries. Seven to nine donors provided sorted CD3+CD56+NKG2C+, CD3+CD56+NKG2C- and CD3+CD56-NKG2C+ T-cell subsets, whose TCR beta-chain repertoires were profiled. Among the eight sequenced donors, only one was HCMV-seronegative, while the other seven were HCMV-seropositive. In several experiments an anti-gammadeltaTCR antibody was added to restrict sorting to alphabetaTCR-expressing T cells. In about six donors, the dominant CD3+CD56+NKG2C+ clonotypes were found to rank among the top 10 CD8+ clonotypes and to make up about 1.0-7.0% of CD8+ T cells. Those dominant clonotypes were again the most abundant among CD3+CD56-NKG2C+ cells in several donors, at about 25-60.1%. Whether the expanded NKG2C-expressing T cell clones were specific for HCMV antigens was left unclear. All eight donors whose samples were sequenced were randomly selected healthy volunteers, three of them men and five women. A commercial ELISA kit detecting HCMV-specific IgG in serum was used to determine HCMV serostatus. Ficoll density gradient centrifugation was used to isolate peripheral blood mononuclear cells from blood. Magnetic immunoseparation with Miltenyi isolation kits was used to isolate CD4+ and CD8+ T cells from PBMC. Priming for cDNA synthesis came from the TCR beta constant segment, and two successive PCR amplification steps followed. The libraries were sequenced on Illumina HiSeq 2000/2500, MiSeq or NextSeq, producing 2 x 150 bp reads. MIGEC was used to demultiplex reads and group the reads by UMI, and MiTCR was used to assemble and quantify clonotypes. Only TCR cDNA sequences supported by at least two reads were kept to exclude erroneous sequences. Downstream repertoire analysis used the tcR package, and clonotypes were matched across fractions by CDR3 nucleotide sequence plus V segment. VDJmatch was used to annotate antigen specificity against VDJdb, with one amino acid substitution allowed in CDR3.

Here the sequenced sample was CD8+ T cells sorted from PBMCs, taken 12 days after vaccination. The chain links TRBV28 with TRBJ2-5, with TRBD2 perhaps the D gene, on 5 matching bases. The clonotype was recovered from a man in his fifties or sixties who received an inactivated influenza vaccine. Donor details come from another sample of the same person, matched by shared clones. The CDR3 has the sequence CASRSLLGAQETQYF. The sequenced DNA is TGTGCCAGCAGAAGCCTCCTGGGAGCCCAAGAGACCCAGTACTTC. Beyond the CDR3, the reference TRBV28 and TRBJ2-5 genes provide the residues; the full variable domain reads: DVKVTQSSRYLVKRTGEKVFLECVQDMDHENMFWYRQDPGLGLRLIYFSYDVKMKEKGDIPEGYSVSREKKERFSLILESASTNQTSMYLCASRSLLGAQETQYFGPGTRLLVL.